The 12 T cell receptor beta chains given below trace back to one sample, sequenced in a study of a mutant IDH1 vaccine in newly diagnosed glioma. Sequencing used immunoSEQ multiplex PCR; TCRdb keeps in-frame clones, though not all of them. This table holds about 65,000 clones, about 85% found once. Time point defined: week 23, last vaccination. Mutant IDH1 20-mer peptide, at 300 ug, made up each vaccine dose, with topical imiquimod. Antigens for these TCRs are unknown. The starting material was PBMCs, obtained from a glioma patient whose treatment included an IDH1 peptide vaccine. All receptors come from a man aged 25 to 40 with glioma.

CDR3 loop: CAISVVGGHMAFF. The CDR3 DNA reads as TGTGCCATCAGCGTGGTTGGGGGACATATGGCTTTCTTT. The genes are TRBV10-3 and TRBJ1-1; tentatively, D is TRBD1 (6 bases). V lost 6 bases to trimming and J lost 11 bases, with 19 bases between them. In germline, CDR1 is ENHRY, CDR2 SYGVKD. The CDR3 contains 13 residues.

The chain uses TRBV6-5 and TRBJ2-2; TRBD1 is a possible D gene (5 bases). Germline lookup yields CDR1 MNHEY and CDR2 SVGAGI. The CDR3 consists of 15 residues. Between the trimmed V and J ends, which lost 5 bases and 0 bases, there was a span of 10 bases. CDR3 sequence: CASSLDTPNTGELFF. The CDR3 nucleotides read TGTGCCAGCAGTCTGGACACACCGAACACCGGGGAGCTGTTTTTT.

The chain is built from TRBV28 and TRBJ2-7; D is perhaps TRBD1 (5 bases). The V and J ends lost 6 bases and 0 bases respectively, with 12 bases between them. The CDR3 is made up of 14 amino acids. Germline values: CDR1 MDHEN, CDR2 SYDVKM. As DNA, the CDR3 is TGTGCCAGCAGCCCAACAGGAAACTCCTACGAGCAGTACTTC. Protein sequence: CASSPTGNSYEQYF. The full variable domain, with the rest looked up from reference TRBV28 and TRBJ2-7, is DVKVTQSSRYLVKRTGEKVFLECVQDMDHENMFWYRQDPGLGLRLIYFSYDVKMKEKGDIPEGYSVSREKKERFSLILESASTNQTSMYLCASSPTGNSYEQYFGPGTRLTVT.

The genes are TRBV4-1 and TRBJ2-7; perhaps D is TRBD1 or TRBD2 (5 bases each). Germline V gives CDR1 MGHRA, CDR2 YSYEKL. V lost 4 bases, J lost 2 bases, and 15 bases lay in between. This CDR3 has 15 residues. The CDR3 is CASSPERDGTYEQYF. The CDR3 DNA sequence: TGCGCCAGCAGCCCCGAACGGGACGGGACCTACGAGCAGTACTTC.

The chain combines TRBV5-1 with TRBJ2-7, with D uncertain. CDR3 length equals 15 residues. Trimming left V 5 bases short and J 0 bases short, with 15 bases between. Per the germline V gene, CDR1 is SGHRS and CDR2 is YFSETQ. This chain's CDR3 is CASSERGESSYEQYF. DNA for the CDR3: TGCGCCAGCAGTGAGAGAGGAGAGAGCTCCTACGAGCAGTACTTC.

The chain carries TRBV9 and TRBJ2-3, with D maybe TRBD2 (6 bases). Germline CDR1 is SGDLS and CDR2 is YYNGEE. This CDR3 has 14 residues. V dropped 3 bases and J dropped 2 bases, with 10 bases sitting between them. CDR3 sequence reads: CASSDGGSTDTQYF. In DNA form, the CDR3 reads TGTGCCAGCAGCGACGGGGGTTCCACAGATACGCAGTATTTT.

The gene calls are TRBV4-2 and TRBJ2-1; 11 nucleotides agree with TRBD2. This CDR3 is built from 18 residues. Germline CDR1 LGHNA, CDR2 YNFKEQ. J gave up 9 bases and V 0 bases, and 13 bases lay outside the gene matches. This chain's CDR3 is CASSQDVASGGLQLEQFF. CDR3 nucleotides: TGTGCCAGCAGCCAAGATGTGGCTAGCGGGGGGTTACAGCTTGAGCAGTTCTTC.

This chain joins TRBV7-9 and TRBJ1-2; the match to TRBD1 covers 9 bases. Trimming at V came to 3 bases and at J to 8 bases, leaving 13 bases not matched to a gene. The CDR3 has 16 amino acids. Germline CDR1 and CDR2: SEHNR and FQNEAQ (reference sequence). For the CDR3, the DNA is TGTGCCAGCAGCTTGGACCGGGACAGGGCTACCTCGGGCTACACCTTC. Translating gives CASSLDRDRATSGYTF.

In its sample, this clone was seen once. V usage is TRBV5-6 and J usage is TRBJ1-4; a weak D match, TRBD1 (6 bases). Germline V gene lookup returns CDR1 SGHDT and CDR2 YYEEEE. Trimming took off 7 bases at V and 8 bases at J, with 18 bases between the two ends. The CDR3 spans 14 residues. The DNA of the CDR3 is TGTGCCAGCCACGTGGAGAAGGGGGGCGAAAAACTGTTTTTT. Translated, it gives CASHVEKGGEKLFF.

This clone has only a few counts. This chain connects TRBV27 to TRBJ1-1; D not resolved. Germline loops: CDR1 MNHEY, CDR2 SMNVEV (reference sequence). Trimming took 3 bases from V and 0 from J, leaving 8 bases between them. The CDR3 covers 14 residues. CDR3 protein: CASSFGVLNTEAFF. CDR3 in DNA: TGTGCCAGCAGTTTTGGAGTCCTGAACACTGAAGCTTTCTTT.

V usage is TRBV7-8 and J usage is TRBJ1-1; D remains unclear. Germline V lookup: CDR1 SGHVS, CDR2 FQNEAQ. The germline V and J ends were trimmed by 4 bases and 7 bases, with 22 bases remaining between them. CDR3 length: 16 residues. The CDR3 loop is CASSSPQWEGGHEAFF. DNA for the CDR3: TGTGCCAGCAGCTCCCCCCAATGGGAGGGTGGGCATGAAGCTTTCTTT.

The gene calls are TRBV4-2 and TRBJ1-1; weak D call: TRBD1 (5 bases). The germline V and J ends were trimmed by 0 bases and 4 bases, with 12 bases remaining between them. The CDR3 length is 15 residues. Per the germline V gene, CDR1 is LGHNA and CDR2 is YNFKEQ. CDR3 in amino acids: CASSQDGTGGTEAFF. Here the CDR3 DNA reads TGTGCCAGCAGCCAAGACGGGACTGGGGGCACTGAAGCTTTCTTT.